This T cell receptor (beta chain) was retrieved from a study of blood T cell repertoires in COVID-19. Those enrolled, adults aged roughly 18 to 100 years, came from roughly 23 US areas. Here immunoSEQ multiplex PCR was the method, and the copy in TCRdb shows in-frame clones only, minus some. The table includes about 370,000 clones, about 90% detected once. V trimming: 5 bases; J trimming: 5 bases; junction bases outside the gene matches: 10. In germline, CDR1 is LNHDA, CDR2 SQIVND (reference sequence). The CDR3 loop spans 15 amino acids. The TCR sequence derives from a woman aged 25 to 39 who had recovered from COVID-19. Sequenced sample: PBMCs or T cells enriched from blood (not recorded which). The chain joins TRBV19 to TRBJ2-5; 8 bases line up with TRBD1. The chain's CDR3 is CASSFQGAVEETQYF. Written as DNA, the CDR3 is TGTGCCAGTAGTTTCCAGGGGGCGGTAGAGGAGACCCAGTACTTC.